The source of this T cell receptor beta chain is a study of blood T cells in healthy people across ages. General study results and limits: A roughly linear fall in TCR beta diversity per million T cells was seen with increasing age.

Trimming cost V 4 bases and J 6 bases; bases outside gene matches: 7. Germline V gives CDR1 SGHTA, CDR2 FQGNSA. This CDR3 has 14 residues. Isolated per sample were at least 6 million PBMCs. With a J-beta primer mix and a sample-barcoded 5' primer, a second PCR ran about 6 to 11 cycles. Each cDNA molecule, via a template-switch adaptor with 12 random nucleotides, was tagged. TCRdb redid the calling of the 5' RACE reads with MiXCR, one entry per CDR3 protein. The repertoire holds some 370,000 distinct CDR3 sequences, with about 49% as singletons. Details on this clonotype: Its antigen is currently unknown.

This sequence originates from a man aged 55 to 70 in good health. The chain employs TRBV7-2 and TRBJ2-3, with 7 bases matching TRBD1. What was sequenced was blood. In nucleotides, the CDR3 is TGTGCCAGCAGCTGGAGACAGGGCTTGGATACGCAGTATTTT. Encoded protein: CASSWRQGLDTQYF.